This is a list of T cell receptor beta chains from one sample in a study of B cell selection in AIRE deficiency. Assay: immunoSEQ multiplex PCR; the TCRdb copy retains only in-frame clones and omits some. In the table there are tens of thousands of clones, about 98% of which are singletons. The sequencing input was conventional CD4+ T cells sorted from PBMCs. All receptors come from a human donor with AIRE deficiency. Both conserved end residues are part of each CDR3. Fields, in order: CDR3 length, J gene, V gene, clone size, D gene, CDR3 DNA, CDR3 protein. D genes are given only for firm matches. Expanded clones get a size class; other rows say once, few or many, or leave the size out.

15 TRBJ2-3 TRBV9 NA TRBD2 TGTGCCAGCAGCGTCTCGGGAGGGACGCCAGATACGCAGTATTTT CASSVSGGTPDTQYF
17 TRBJ2-2 TRBV10-3 NA NA TGTGCCATCAGTGAGTCTCGGTCCAATGGGGTACACGGGGAGCTGTTTTTT CAISESRSNGVHGELFF
17 TRBJ2-1 TRBV6-4 NA TRBD1 TGTGCCAGCAGTGACTCGAGAAAATGGACAGGGGTAAATGAGCAGTTCTTC CASSDSRKWTGVNEQFF
14 TRBJ2-1 TRBV7-9 NA NA TGTGCCAGCAGCTTAGAGGTGGAGCACAATGAGCAGTTCTTC CASSLEVEHNEQFF
12 TRBJ2-5 TRBV6-5 NA NA TGTGCCAGCACCACGGGGGCAGAGACCCAGTACTTC CASTTGAETQYF
17 TRBJ1-5 TRBV4-1 NA NA TGCGCCAGCAGCCAATCTAGGACCCTCTATAGCAATCAGCCCCAGCATTTT CASSQSRTLYSNQPQHF
12 TRBJ2-7 TRBV6-5 NA NA TGTGCCAGCACGAGCAGGGCCCTTGAGCAGTACTTC CASTSRALEQYF
17 TRBJ2-5 TRBV30 NA TRBD1 TGTGCCTGGAGCCCAGGGGGCCTAGCTGTCGGAGTCGGGACCCAGTACTTC CAWSPGGLAVGVGTQYF
16 TRBJ2-5 TRBV9 NA NA TGTGCCAGCAGCGTAGGTAGCCGAGGGGATGGAGAGACCCAGTACTTC CASSVGSRGDGETQYF
15 TRBJ2-7 TRBV28 once TRBD2 TGTGCCAGCAGTTCCCCTAGCGGGAGCAAGGACGAGCAGTACTTC CASSSPSGSKDEQYF
16 TRBJ2-3 TRBV11-1 NA TRBD2 TGTGCCAGCAGCTTAGCGGCAAAAGCGGGAGTAGATACGCAGTATTTT CASSLAAKAGVDTQYF
13 TRBJ1-1 TRBV2 NA NA TGTGCCAGCACCTCGACAGCCAACACTGAAGCTTTCTTT CASTSTANTEAFF
13 TRBJ2-5 TRBV18 NA TRBD2 TGTGCCAGCTCGGGGACTAGCGGGGAGACCCAGTACTTC CASSGTSGETQYF
14 TRBJ2-7 TRBV2 once NA TGTGCCAGCAGTGAGAGGACAGGACTATACGAGCAGTACTTC CASSERTGLYEQYF
14 TRBJ2-3 TRBV11-2 NA NA TGTGCCAGCAGCTTAGACTCCCCCCAGATAACGCAGTATTTT CASSLDSPQITQYF
15 TRBJ2-7 TRBV7-8 once NA TGTGCCAGCAGCTTAGCCGGACTCCGTATTTACGAGCAGTACTTC CASSLAGLRIYEQYF
14 TRBJ2-7 TRBV9 NA NA TGTGCCAGCAGCCGACAGGTCATGACCTACGAGCAGTACTTC CASSRQVMTYEQYF
14 TRBJ2-5 TRBV18 NA NA TGTGCCAGCTCACCAATACCTAGCGCGGAGACCCAGTACTTC CASSPIPSAETQYF
15 TRBJ2-3 TRBV28 NA NA TGTGCCAGCACTCGGGGGCGCGTTGTTACAGATACGCAGTATTTT CASTRGRVVTDTQYF
17 TRBJ2-2 TRBV4-2 NA TRBD2 TGTGCCAGCAGCCAACCGGGTACTAGCGGGTCCACCGGGGAGCTGTTTTTT CASSQPGTSGSTGELFF
14 TRBJ1-2 TRBV21-1 NA NA TGTGCCAGCAGCAATTGGGGGCGCGGCTATGGCTACACCTTC CASSNWGRGYGYTF
13 TRBJ2-7 TRBV6-5 NA NA TGTGCCAGCAGCCGCCTAGGGAGTTACGAGCAGTACTTC CASSRLGSYEQYF
15 TRBJ2-4 TRBV27 NA NA TGTGCCAGCAGCCGGGACCCACGGGTCAAAAACATTCAGTACTTC CASSRDPRVKNIQYF
12 TRBJ2-7 TRBV27 NA NA TGTGCCAGCAGTTTAGGGGGCGGGGAGCAGTACTTC CASSLGGGEQYF
13 TRBJ1-6 TRBV30 NA NA TGTGCCTGGACAGGGAAAGATAATTCACCCCTCCACTTT CAWTGKDNSPLHF
13 TRBJ2-5 TRBV28 NA NA TGTGCCAGCAGTGTGGACACCCAAGAGACCCAGTACTTC CASSVDTQETQYF
15 TRBJ2-5 TRBV2 NA NA TGTGCCAGCAGTCTGGGACTCGGGATTCAAGAGACCCAGTACTTC CASSLGLGIQETQYF
15 TRBJ2-5 TRBV27 NA NA TGTGCCAGCAGTTGGGGGACAGGAGCGGGAAAGACCCAGTACTTC CASSWGTGAGKTQYF
12 TRBJ2-7 TRBV7-9 NA NA TGTGCCAGCAGCAACAACCAGTACGAGCAGTACTTC CASSNNQYEQYF
14 TRBJ2-3 TRBV10-3 NA TRBD2 TGTGCCATCAGGGCTCGGGAGGGTGGGGATACGCAGTATTTT CAIRAREGGDTQYF
12 TRBJ1-1 TRBV9 NA NA TGTGCCAGCAGCGCAGGGAAGGCTGAAGCTTTCTTT CASSAGKAEAFF
15 TRBJ2-2 TRBV4-2 NA NA TGTGCCAGCAGCCAAGGAGAATTGAACACCGGGGAGCTGTTTTTT CASSQGELNTGELFF
16 TRBJ2-2 TRBV7-2 NA TRBD2 TGTGCCAGCAGCCTATTTAGCGGGAGGATAACCGGGGAGCTGTTTTTT CASSLFSGRITGELFF
15 TRBJ2-3 TRBV11-2 NA TRBD2 TGTGCCAGCAGCTTAGGCGGTAGCGGGAGAGATACGCAGTATTTT CASSLGGSGRDTQYF
15 TRBJ2-1 TRBV6-5 NA TRBD2 TGTGCCAGCAGGTCCGGGACTAGCGGGTACAATGAGCAGTTCTTC CASRSGTSGYNEQFF
13 TRBJ1-2 TRBV4-2 NA NA TGTGCCAGCAGCCAAGATGGTAGTTACGGCTACACCTTC CASSQDGSYGYTF
16 TRBJ1-2 TRBV5-4 NA NA TGTGCCAGCAGCCCGGCAAGCCATGAACTGTTCTATGGCTACACCTTC CASSPASHELFYGYTF
15 TRBJ2-5 TRBV5-4 NA NA TGTGCCAGCAGCTTGTCAGCAGCATCCCAAGAGACCCAGTACTTC CASSLSAASQETQYF
14 TRBJ2-7 TRBV30 NA NA TGTGCCTGGAGTGTAGGGGGGAGCTCCTACGAGCAGTACTTC CAWSVGGSSYEQYF
16 TRBJ2-1 TRBV18 NA NA TGTGCCAGCTCACCACAAAACGACCCGAAATCTCGACAGCAGTTCTTC CASSPQNDPKSRQQFF
13 TRBJ2-7 TRBV28 NA NA TGTGCCAGCAGTTCGGGACAATCCTACGAGCAGTACTTC CASSSGQSYEQYF
11 TRBJ2-7 TRBV30 NA TRBD2 TGTGCCTGGACTAGCGGCTACGAGCAGTACTTC CAWTSGYEQYF
14 TRBJ2-2 TRBV30 NA NA TGTGCCTGGAGTCAAGCCACATACACCGGGGAGCTGTTTTTT CAWSQATYTGELFF
18 TRBJ2-4 TRBV7-9 NA TRBD2 TGTGCCAGCAGAGCCCGGGTGGGCGGGAGGGCGATAGAGGACATTCAGTACTTC CASRARVGGRAIEDIQYF